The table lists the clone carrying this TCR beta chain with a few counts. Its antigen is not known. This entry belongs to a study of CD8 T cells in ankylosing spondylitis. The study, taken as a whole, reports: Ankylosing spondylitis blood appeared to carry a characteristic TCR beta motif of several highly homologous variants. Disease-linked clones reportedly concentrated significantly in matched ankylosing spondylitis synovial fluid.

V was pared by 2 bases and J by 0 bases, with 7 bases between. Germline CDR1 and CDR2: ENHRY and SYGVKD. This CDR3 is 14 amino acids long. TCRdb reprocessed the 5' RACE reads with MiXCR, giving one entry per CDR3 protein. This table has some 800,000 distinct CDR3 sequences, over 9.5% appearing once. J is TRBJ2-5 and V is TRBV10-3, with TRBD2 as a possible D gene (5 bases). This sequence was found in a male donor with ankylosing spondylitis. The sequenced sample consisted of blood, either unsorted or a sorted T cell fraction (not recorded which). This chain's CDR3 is CAISEAGHQETQYF. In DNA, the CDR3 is TGTGCCATCAGTGAGGCGGGTCACCAAGAGACCCAGTACTTC.